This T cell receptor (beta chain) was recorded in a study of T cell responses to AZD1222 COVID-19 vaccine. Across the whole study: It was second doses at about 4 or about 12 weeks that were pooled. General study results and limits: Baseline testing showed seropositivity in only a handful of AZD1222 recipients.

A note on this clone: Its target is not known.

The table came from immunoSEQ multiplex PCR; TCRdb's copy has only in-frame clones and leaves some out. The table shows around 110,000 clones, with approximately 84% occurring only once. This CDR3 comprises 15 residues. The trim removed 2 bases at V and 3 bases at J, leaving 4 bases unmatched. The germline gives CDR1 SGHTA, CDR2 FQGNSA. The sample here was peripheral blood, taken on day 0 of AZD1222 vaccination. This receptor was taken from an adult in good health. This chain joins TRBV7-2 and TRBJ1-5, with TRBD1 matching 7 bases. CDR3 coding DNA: TGTGCCAGCAGCTTAACGGGGACAGACAATCAGCCCCAGCATTTT. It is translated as CASSLTGTDNQPQHF.